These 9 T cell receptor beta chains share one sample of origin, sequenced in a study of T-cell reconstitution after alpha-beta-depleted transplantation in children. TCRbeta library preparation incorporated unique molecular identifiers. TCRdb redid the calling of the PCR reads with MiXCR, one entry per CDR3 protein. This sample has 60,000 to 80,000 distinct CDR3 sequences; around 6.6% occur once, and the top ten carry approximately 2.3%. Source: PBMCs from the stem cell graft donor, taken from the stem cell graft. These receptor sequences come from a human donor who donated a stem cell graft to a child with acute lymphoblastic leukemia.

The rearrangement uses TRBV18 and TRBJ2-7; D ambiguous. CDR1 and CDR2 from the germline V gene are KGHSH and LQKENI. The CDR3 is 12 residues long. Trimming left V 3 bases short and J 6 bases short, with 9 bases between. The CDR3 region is CASSPSYVEQYF. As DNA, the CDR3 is TGTGCCAGCTCACCCAGTTACGTCGAGCAGTACTTC.

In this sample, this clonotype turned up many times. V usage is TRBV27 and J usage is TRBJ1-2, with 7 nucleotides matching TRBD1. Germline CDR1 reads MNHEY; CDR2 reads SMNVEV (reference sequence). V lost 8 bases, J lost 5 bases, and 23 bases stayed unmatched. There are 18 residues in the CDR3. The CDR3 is CASGRQGENTRSPYGYTF. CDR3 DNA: TGTGCCAGCGGCAGACAGGGAGAAAATACCCGATCCCCTTATGGCTACACCTTC.

In DNA form, the CDR3 reads TGTGCCAGCATCTTTGGACAGGGGGCGGATATAAATGGCTACACCTTC. Amino acids: CASIFGQGADINGYTF. This chain connects TRBV7-9 to TRBJ1-2; 11 bases fit TRBD1. With V trimmed by 7 bases and J by 6 bases, 13 bases remained unmatched. Germline V gene lookup returns CDR1 SEHNR and CDR2 FQNEAQ (reference sequence). The CDR3 consists of 16 residues.

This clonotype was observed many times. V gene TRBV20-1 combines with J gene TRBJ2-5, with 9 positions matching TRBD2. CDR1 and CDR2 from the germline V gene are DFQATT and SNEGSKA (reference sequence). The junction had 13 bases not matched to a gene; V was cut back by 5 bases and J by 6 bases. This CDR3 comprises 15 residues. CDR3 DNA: TGCAGTGCTCCCTCCGCCAGCGGGGGGTTCCAGACCCAGTACTTC. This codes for CSAPSASGGFQTQYF.

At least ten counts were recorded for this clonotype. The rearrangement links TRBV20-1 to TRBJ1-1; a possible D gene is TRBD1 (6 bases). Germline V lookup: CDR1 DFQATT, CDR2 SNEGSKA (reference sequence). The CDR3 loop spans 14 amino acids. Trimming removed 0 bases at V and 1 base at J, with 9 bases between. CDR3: CSAREGTTNTEAFF. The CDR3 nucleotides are TGCAGTGCTAGAGAGGGGACAACGAACACTGAAGCTTTCTTT.

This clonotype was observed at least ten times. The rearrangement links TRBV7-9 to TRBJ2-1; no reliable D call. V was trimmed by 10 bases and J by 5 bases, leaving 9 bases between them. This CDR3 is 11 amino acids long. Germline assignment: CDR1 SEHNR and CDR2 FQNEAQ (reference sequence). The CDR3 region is CATNHDNEQFF. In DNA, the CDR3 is TGTGCCACCAATCACGACAATGAGCAGTTCTTC.

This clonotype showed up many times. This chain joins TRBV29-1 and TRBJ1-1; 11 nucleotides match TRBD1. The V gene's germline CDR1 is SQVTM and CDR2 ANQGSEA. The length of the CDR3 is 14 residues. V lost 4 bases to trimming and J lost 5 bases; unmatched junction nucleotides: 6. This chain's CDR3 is CSVGTGGAGTEAFF. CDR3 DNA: TGCAGCGTTGGGACAGGGGGCGCGGGAACTGAAGCTTTCTTT.

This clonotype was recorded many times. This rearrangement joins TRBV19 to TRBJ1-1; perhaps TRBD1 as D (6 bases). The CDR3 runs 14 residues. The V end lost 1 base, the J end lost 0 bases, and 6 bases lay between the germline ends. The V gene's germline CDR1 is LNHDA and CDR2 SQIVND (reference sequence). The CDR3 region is CASSIGQVNTEAFF. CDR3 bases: TGTGCCAGTAGTATAGGACAGGTGAACACTGAAGCTTTCTTT.

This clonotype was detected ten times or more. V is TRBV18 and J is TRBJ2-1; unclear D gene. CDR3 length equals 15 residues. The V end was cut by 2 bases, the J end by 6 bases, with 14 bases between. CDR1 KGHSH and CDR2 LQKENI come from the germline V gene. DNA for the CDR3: TGTGCCAGCTCACCAAAGGTCACTATGGGCAATGAGCAGTTCTTC. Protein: CASSPKVTMGNEQFF.